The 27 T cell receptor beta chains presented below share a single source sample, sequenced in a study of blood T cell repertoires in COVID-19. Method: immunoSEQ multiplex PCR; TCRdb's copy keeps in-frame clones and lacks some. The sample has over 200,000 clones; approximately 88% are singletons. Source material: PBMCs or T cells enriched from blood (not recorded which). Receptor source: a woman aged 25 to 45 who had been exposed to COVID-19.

DNA of the CDR3: TGTGCCAGTTCCACCGGGGGGGTTACGAGCACCGGGGAGCTGTTTTTT. As protein: CASSTGGVTSTGELFF. V and J are TRBV19 and TRBJ2-2, with 8 bases lining up with TRBD2. V lost 8 bases and J lost 4; bases outside the gene matches: 12. Per the germline V gene, CDR1 is LNHDA and CDR2 is SQIVND (reference sequence). The CDR3 sequence is 16 residues long.

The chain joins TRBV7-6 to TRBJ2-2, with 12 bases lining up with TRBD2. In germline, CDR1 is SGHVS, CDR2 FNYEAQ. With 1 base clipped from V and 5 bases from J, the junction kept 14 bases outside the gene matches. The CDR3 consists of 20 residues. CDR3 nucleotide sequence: TGTGCCAGCAGCTTAGGGACCTTGACGACTAGCGGGAGTGTAACCGGGGAGCTGTTTTTT. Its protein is CASSLGTLTTSGSVTGELFF.

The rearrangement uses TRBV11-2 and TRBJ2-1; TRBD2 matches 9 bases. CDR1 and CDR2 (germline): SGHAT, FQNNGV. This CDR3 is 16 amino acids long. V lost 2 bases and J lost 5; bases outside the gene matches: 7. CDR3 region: CASSLRLGTSHNEQFF. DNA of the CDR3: TGTGCCAGCAGCTTACGCTTGGGGACTAGCCACAATGAGCAGTTCTTC.

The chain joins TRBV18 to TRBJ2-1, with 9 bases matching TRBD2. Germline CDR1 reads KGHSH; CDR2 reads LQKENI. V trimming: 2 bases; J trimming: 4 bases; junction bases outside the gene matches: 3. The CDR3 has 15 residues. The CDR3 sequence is CASSPALAGYNEQFF. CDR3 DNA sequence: TGTGCCAGCTCACCAGCCCTAGCGGGGTACAATGAGCAGTTCTTC.

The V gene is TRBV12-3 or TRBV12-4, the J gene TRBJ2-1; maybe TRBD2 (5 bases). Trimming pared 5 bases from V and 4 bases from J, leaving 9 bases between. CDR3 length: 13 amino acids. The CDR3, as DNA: TGTGCCAGCAGTAGCGGCCTTTACAATGAGCAGTTCTTC. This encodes CASSSGLYNEQFF.

The CDR3 sequence is CASQTGTPYGYTF. In DNA form, the CDR3 reads TGTGCCAGCCAGACAGGCACCCCCTATGGCTACACCTTC. The chain recombines TRBV28 with TRBJ1-2; D may be TRBD1 (6 bases). CDR1 and CDR2 from the germline V gene are MDHEN and SYDVKM. The CDR3 is 13 amino acids. Between the trimmed V and J ends, which lost 8 bases and 4 bases, there was a span of 14 bases.

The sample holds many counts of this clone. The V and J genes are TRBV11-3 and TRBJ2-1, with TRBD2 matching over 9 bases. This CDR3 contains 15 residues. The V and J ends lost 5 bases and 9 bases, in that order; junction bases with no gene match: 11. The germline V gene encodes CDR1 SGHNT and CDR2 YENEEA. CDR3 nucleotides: TGTGCCAGCAGCGGAAGACTTAGCGGGAGAGGTGAGCAGTTCTTC. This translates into CASSGRLSGRGEQFF.

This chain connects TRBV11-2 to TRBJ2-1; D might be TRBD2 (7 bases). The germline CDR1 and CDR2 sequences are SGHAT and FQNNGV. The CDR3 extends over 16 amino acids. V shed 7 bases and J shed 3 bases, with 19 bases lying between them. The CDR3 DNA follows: TGTGCCAGCACCAGATGGGAGGGGGTCGACTACAATGAGCAGTTCTTC. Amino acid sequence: CASTRWEGVDYNEQFF.

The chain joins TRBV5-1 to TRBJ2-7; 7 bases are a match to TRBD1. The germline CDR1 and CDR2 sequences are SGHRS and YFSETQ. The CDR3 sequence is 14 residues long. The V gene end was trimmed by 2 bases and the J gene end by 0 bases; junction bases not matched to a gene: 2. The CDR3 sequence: CASSLGTASYEQYF. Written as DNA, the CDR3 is TGCGCCAGCAGCTTAGGGACAGCCTCCTACGAGCAGTACTTC.

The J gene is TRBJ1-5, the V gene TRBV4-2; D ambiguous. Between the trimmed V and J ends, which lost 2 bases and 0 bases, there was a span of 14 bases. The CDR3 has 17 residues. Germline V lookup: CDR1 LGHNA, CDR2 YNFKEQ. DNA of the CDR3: TGTGCCAGCAGCCAAAATCTTAGAGATAATAGCAATCAGCCCCAGCATTTT. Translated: CASSQNLRDNSNQPQHF.

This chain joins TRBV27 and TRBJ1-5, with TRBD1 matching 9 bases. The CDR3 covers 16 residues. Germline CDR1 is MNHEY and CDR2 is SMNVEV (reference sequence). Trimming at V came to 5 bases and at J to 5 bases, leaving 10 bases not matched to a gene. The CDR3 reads CASSPASGQGYQPQHF. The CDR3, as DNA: TGTGCCAGCAGTCCTGCCTCTGGACAGGGGTATCAGCCCCAGCATTTT.

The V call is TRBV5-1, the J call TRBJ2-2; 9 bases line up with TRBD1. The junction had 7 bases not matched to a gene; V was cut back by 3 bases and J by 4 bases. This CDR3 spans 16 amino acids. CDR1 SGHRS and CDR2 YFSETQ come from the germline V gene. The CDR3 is CASSSGGTGRTGELFF. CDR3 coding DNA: TGCGCCAGCAGCTCCGGCGGGACAGGGCGCACCGGGGAGCTGTTTTTT.

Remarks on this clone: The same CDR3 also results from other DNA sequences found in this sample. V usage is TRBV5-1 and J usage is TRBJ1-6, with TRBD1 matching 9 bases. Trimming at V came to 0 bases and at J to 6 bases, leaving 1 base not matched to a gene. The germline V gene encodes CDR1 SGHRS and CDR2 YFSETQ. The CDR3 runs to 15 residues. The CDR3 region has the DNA TGCGCCAGCAGCTTGGAGACAGGGGGTAATTCACCCCTCCACTTT. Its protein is CASSLETGGNSPLHF.

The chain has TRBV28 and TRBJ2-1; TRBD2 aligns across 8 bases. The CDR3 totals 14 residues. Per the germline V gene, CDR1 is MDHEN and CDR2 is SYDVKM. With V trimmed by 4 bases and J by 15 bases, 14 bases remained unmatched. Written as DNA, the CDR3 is TGTGCCAGCAGTTATCTAAGACTAGCGAGGGGGTGGTTCTTC. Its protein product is CASSYLRLARGWFF.

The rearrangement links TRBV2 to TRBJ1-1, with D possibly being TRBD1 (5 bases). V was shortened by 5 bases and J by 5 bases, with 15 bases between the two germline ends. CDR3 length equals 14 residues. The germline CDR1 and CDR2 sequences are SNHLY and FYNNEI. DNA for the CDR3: TGTGCCAGCAGTCCCCCGGGGGAGTGGACTGAAGCTTTCTTT. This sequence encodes CASSPPGEWTEAFF.

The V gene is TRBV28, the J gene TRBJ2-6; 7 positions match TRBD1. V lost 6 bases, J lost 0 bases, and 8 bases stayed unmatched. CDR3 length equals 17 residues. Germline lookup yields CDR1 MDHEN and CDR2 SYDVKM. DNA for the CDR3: TGTGCCAGCAGGAGACAGGGTAGGGCCTCTGGGGCCAACGTCCTGACTTTC. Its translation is CASRRQGRASGANVLTF.

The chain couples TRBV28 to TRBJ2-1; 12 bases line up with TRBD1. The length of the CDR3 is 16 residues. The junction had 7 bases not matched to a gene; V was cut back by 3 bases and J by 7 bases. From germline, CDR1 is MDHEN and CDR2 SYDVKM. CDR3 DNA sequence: TGTGCCAGCAGTTTCTCCGGGACAGGGGGCTTTAATGAGCAGTTCTTC. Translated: CASSFSGTGGFNEQFF.

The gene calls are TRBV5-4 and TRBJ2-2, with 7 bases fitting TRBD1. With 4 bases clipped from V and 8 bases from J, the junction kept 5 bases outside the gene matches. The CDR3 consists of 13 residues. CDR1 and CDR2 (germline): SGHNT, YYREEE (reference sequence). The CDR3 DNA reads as TGTGCCAGCAGCAGTCCGGGACAGGGGGAGCTGTTTTTT. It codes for CASSSPGQGELFF.

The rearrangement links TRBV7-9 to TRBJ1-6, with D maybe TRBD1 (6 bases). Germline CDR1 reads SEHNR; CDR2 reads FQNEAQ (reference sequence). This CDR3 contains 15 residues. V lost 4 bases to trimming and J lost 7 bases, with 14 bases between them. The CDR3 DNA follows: TGTGCCAGCAGCTACGCGACAGGATGGAATTCACCCCTCCACTTT. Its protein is CASSYATGWNSPLHF.

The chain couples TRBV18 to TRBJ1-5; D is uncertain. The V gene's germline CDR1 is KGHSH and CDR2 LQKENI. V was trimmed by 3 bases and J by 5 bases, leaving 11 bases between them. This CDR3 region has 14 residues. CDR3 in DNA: TGTGCCAGCTCACCCGACGACTTGGATCAGCCCCAGCATTTT. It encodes CASSPDDLDQPQHF.

As DNA, the CDR3 is TGCGCCAGCAGCAAACTAGCGGGAGGGCCCGGTGAGCAGTTCTTC. Translated, it gives CASSKLAGGPGEQFF. This sequence joins TRBV10-2 and TRBJ2-1, with 13 bases matching TRBD2. Germline trimming cut 6 bases from V and 9 bases from J; bases unmatched to any gene: 8. Germline V gene data show CDR1 as WSHSY and CDR2 as SAAADI. The CDR3 runs 15 residues.

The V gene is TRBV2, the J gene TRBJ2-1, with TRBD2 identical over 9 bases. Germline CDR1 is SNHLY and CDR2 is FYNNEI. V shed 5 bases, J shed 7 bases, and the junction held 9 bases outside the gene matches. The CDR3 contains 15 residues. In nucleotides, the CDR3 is TGTGCCAGCAGTTCTAGCGGGACAAAAGAAAATGAGCAGTTCTTC. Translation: CASSSSGTKENEQFF.

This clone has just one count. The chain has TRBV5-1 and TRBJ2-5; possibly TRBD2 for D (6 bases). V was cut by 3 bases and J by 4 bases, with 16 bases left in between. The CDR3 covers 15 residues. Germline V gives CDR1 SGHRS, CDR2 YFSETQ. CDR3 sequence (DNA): TGCGCCAGCAGCTCGAACGGCGGGACGGTAGAGACCCAGTACTTC. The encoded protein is CASSSNGGTVETQYF.

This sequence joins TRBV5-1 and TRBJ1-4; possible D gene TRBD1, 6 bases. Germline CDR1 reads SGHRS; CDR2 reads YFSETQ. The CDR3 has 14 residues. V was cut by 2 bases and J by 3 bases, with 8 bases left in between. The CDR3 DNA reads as TGCGCCAGCAGCTTACAGGGAGCTAATGAAAAACTGTTTTTT. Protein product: CASSLQGANEKLFF.

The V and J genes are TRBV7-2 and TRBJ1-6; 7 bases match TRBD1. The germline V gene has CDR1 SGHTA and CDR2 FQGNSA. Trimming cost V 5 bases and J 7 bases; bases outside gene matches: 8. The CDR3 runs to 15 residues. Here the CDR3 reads CASSRDSLGNSPLHF. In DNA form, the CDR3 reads TGTGCCAGCAGCAGGGACAGCCTGGGCAATTCACCCCTCCACTTT. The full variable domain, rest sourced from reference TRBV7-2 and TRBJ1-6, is GAGVSQSPSNKVTEKGKDVELRCDPISGHTALYWYRQSLGQGLEFLIYFQGNSAPDKSGLPSDRFSAERTGGSVSTLTIQRTQQEDSAVYLCASSRDSLGNSPLHFGNGTRLTVT.

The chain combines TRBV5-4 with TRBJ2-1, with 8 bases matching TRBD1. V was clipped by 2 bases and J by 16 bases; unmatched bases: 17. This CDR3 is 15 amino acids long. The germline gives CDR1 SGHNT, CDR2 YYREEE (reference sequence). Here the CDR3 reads CASSFGATGAKRKFF. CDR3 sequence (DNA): TGTGCCAGCAGCTTCGGCGCGACAGGGGCCAAGCGTAAATTCTTC.

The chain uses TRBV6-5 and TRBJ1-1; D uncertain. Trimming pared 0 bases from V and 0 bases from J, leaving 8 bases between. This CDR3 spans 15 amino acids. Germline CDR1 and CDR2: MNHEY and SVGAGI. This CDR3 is CASSYSRAMNTEAFF. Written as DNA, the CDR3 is TGTGCCAGCAGTTACTCGAGGGCAATGAACACTGAAGCTTTCTTT.